The TCR beta chain described here comes from a study of neurological immune-mediated disorders. Over 190 million TCR-beta sequences (from 15-18 subjects) were yielded by each sequencing run. MiXCR was run by TCRdb on the 5' RACE reads, yielding one entry per CDR3 protein. This sample has tens of thousands of distinct CDR3 sequences, with roughly 10% found just once. In this sample, this clonotype turned up a few times. The time point was: longitudinal time-point 2. The clonotype originates from a man aged 30 to 45 in good health. Input material: PBMCs.

The CDR3 region is CSARRTVMNTEAFF. The CDR3 nucleotides are TGCAGTGCCAGAAGGACAGTCATGAACACTGAAGCTTTCTTT. The genes are TRBV20-1 and TRBJ1-1, with D possibly being TRBD1 (6 bases). V was shortened by 6 bases and J by 0 bases, with 14 bases between the two germline ends. Per the germline V gene, CDR1 is DFQATT and CDR2 is SNEGSKA (reference sequence). The CDR3 has 14 residues.